The entry that follows covers one T cell receptor beta chain sequence. Its antigen is as yet unknown. Treatment indicated: oral pan-JAK inhibitor, 5-10 mg twice daily. With V trimmed by 0 bases and J by 5 bases, 12 bases remained unmatched. This CDR3 spans 18 amino acids. Germline values: CDR1 SEHNR, CDR2 FQNEAQ (reference sequence). Sequencing used cDNA as its template, made by extracting RNA and reverse transcribing it. Using immunoSEQ multiplex PCR, the repertoire was profiled, and TCRdb retains in-frame clones only, with some absent. The repertoire holds fewer than 110,000 clones, roughly three fifths seen once, with about a sixth in the top ten. This sample stems from a study of CD8+ T cells in alopecia areata. Study results and limitations: Mouse data revealed clearer TCR sharing than patient data did, a gap possibly tied to HLA.

The source of this sequence is a human donor with alopecia areata. Material: CD8+ T cells sorted from blood, obtained at approximately week 61, from a patient treated with tofacitinib. This rearrangement joins TRBV7-9 to TRBJ2-1; 8 bases are shared with TRBD2. The CDR3 DNA is TGTGCCAGCAGCTTAGCTCTAGAGGCCGGGGGGGCCCACAATGAGCAGTTCTTC. Its translation is CASSLALEAGGAHNEQFF.